These 18 T cell receptor beta chains were all obtained from the same sample, sequenced in a study of cytomegalovirus exposure and HLA in healthy donors. 60 Vbeta and 13 Jbeta primers were used in PCR. Method: immunoSEQ multiplex PCR; TCRdb's copy keeps in-frame clones and lacks some. The repertoire holds more than 150,000 clones, with 77% as singletons. Sequenced: PBMCs. Source of these receptors: a man aged 18 to 30 in good health and CMV-seronegative.

V and J are TRBV7-9 and TRBJ1-3; D uncertain. CDR3 length equals 14 residues. CDR1 SEHNR and CDR2 FQNEAQ come from the germline V gene (reference sequence). The V end was cut by 1 base, the J end by 10 bases, with 14 bases between. CDR3 sequence reads: CASSLGAGGKTIYF. The CDR3 coding sequence is TGTGCCAGCAGCTTAGGGGCTGGAGGCAAGACCATATATTTT.

This clone was found a few times. The chain links TRBV2 to TRBJ2-7, with D possibly matching TRBD2 (5 bases). Germline loops: CDR1 SNHLY, CDR2 FYNNEI. The CDR3 runs to 13 residues. V was trimmed by 3 bases and J by 5 bases, leaving 11 bases between them. The CDR3 nucleotides read TGTGCCAGCAGTGATTACCTCGGGGACGAGCAGTACTTC. Translating it yields CASSDYLGDEQYF.

V usage is TRBV6-5 and J usage is TRBJ1-6; TRBD1 matches at 8 bases. The CDR3 is made up of 15 amino acids. The ends lost 5 bases at V and 10 bases at J; junction bases unmatched: 10. Germline lookup yields CDR1 MNHEY and CDR2 SVGAGI. CDR3 nucleotides: TGTGCCAGCAGTCCCCTCGGGCAGGGGGCCTCACCCCTCCACTTT. It encodes CASSPLGQGASPLHF.

The genes are TRBV6-6 and TRBJ2-3; the D gene is possibly TRBD2 (6 bases). Germline V gene sequence: CDR1 MNHNY, CDR2 SVGAGI (reference sequence). The CDR3 length is 14 residues. V shed 7 bases and J shed 8 bases, with 19 bases lying between them. This CDR3 reads CASKEGTGIGTQYF. The DNA of the CDR3 is TGTGCCAGCAAGGAGGGCACCGGGATTGGTACGCAGTATTTT.

The J gene is TRBJ1-2, the V gene TRBV6-1; tentative D call: TRBD1 (6 bases). This CDR3 comprises 16 residues. Germline V gene data show CDR1 as MNHNS and CDR2 as SASEGT. Trimming left V 3 bases short and J 2 bases short, with 16 bases between. The CDR3 nucleotides are TGTGCCAGCAGTGAGAGATTTGGCCAGGGGAACTATGGCTACACCTTC. It is translated as CASSERFGQGNYGYTF.

V is TRBV27 and J is TRBJ2-5; 8 bases line up with TRBD2. The J call is uncertain, as TRBJ2-7 better fits the DNA end. Germline loops: CDR1 MNHEY, CDR2 SMNVEV (reference sequence). The CDR3 runs 13 residues. DNA for the CDR3: TGTGCCAGCACCTCGGGGGGGTCCTACGAGCAGTACTTC. It translates to CASTSGGSYEQYF.

J is TRBJ1-1 and V is TRBV2, with D possibly being TRBD1 (5 bases). Germline V gene sequence: CDR1 SNHLY, CDR2 FYNNEI. The CDR3 length is 14 residues. Between the trimmed V and J ends, which lost 0 bases and 9 bases, there was a span of 14 bases. The CDR3 region is CASSEAGGRRKAFF. CDR3 sequence (DNA): TGTGCCAGCAGTGAAGCGGGGGGGAGGAGAAAAGCTTTCTTT.

V and J are TRBV4-1 and TRBJ2-4, with 8 bases fitting TRBD1. V was pared by 0 bases and J by 0 bases, with 16 bases of the junction left unmatched. The CDR3 runs to 21 residues. Per the germline V gene, CDR1 is MGHRA and CDR2 is YSYEKL. The CDR3 region is CASSQDTVTGVRGLAKNIQYF. CDR3 coding DNA: TGCGCCAGCAGCCAAGATACTGTGACAGGGGTCAGGGGACTAGCCAAAAACATTCAGTACTTC.

The CDR3 loop is CASRPWTGRETQYF. CDR3 DNA: TGTGCCAGCCGACCCTGGACAGGACGAGAGACCCAGTACTTC. This chain uses TRBV6-5 with TRBJ2-5; TRBD1 agrees at 7 bases. This CDR3 comprises 14 residues. After removal of 8 bases from V and 4 bases from J, the junction contained 10 bases not matched to a gene. Per germline, CDR1 MNHEY and CDR2 SVGAGI.

The chain combines TRBV2 with TRBJ2-1; no reliable D call. This CDR3 is 13 amino acids long. The germline CDR1 and CDR2 sequences are SNHLY and FYNNEI. Between the trimmed V and J ends, which lost 2 bases and 3 bases, there was a span of 5 bases. The CDR3 protein is CASSEQVYNEQFF. CDR3 in DNA: TGTGCCAGCAGTGAACAGGTCTACAATGAGCAGTTCTTC.

Only one count was recorded for this clone. J is TRBJ2-1 and V is TRBV13, with TRBD2 identical over 12 bases. The CDR3 is 19 amino acids. Per germline, CDR1 PRHDT and CDR2 FYEKMQ (reference sequence). V was clipped by 0 bases and J by 3 bases; unmatched bases: 9. The CDR3 coding sequence is TGTGCCAGCAGCTTAGGTGGCCTAGCGGGAGGGTTTTTCTACAATGAGCAGTTCTTC. This sequence encodes CASSLGGLAGGFFYNEQFF.

The J gene is TRBJ1-1, the V gene TRBV7-9; D gene unclear. The ends were cut back, 1 base at V and 1 base at J, with 7 bases in the middle. CDR1 and CDR2 (germline): SEHNR, FQNEAQ (reference sequence). The CDR3 length is 14 residues. The DNA for the CDR3 is TGTGCCAGCAGCTTAGGAGGATCGAACACTGAAGCTTTCTTT. Amino acid sequence: CASSLGGSNTEAFF.

The J gene is TRBJ1-5, the V gene TRBV19; 11 nucleotides align to TRBD1. Germline V gene sequence: CDR1 LNHDA, CDR2 SQIVND (reference sequence). The CDR3 consists of 16 residues. Germline trimming cut 6 bases from V and 3 bases from J; bases unmatched to any gene: 7. The CDR3 region is CASRWGDRGINQPQHF. CDR3 coding DNA: TGTGCCAGTAGGTGGGGGGACAGGGGGATCAATCAGCCCCAGCATTTT.

V and J are TRBV6-6 and TRBJ2-3; 9 bases align to TRBD1. V lost 6 bases, J lost 6 bases, and 4 bases stayed unmatched. This CDR3 is built from 13 residues. Per germline, CDR1 MNHNY and CDR2 SVGAGI (reference sequence). CDR3: CASSPDRGDTQYF. DNA for the CDR3: TGTGCCAGCAGCCCGGACAGGGGTGATACGCAGTATTTT.

This clone was picked up one time. The V call is TRBV5-6, the J call TRBJ2-7; D unresolved. CDR1 SGHDT and CDR2 YYEEEE come from the germline V gene. The CDR3 runs to 14 residues. Trimming took off 0 bases at V and 2 bases at J, with 9 bases between the two ends. The CDR3 loop reads CASSLGAATYEQYF. CDR3 in DNA: TGTGCCAGCAGCTTGGGGGCAGCCACCTACGAGCAGTACTTC.

The chain joins TRBV27 to TRBJ1-5, with 8 bases matching TRBD1. The CDR3 consists of 15 residues. J gave up 2 bases and V 5 bases, and 5 bases lay outside the gene matches. Germline assignment: CDR1 MNHEY and CDR2 SMNVEV (reference sequence). For the CDR3, the DNA is TGTGCCAGCAGTACAGGGGGTAAGGGCAATCAGCCCCAGCATTTT. Its translation: CASSTGGKGNQPQHF.

J is TRBJ2-3 and V is TRBV4-3; D unresolved. Germline CDR1 LGHNA, CDR2 YSLEER. The length of the CDR3 is 17 residues. Trimming cost V 1 base and J 2 bases, with 16 bases left between them. Written as DNA, the CDR3 is TGCGCCAGCAGCCAAGCGCACGCGTCTAAGTACACAGATACGCAGTATTTT. This gives the protein CASSQAHASKYTDTQYF.

This clone occurred once. In nucleotides, the CDR3 is TGTGCCAGCAGCGTATCAGGGGGTGGTGAAGCTTTCTTT. Translation: CASSVSGGGEAFF. The genes are TRBV9 and TRBJ1-1; 7 nucleotides align to TRBD1. Trimming took 1 base from V and 7 from J; bases not matched to a gene: 4. This CDR3 comprises 13 residues. CDR1 and CDR2 from the germline V gene are SGDLS and YYNGEE.